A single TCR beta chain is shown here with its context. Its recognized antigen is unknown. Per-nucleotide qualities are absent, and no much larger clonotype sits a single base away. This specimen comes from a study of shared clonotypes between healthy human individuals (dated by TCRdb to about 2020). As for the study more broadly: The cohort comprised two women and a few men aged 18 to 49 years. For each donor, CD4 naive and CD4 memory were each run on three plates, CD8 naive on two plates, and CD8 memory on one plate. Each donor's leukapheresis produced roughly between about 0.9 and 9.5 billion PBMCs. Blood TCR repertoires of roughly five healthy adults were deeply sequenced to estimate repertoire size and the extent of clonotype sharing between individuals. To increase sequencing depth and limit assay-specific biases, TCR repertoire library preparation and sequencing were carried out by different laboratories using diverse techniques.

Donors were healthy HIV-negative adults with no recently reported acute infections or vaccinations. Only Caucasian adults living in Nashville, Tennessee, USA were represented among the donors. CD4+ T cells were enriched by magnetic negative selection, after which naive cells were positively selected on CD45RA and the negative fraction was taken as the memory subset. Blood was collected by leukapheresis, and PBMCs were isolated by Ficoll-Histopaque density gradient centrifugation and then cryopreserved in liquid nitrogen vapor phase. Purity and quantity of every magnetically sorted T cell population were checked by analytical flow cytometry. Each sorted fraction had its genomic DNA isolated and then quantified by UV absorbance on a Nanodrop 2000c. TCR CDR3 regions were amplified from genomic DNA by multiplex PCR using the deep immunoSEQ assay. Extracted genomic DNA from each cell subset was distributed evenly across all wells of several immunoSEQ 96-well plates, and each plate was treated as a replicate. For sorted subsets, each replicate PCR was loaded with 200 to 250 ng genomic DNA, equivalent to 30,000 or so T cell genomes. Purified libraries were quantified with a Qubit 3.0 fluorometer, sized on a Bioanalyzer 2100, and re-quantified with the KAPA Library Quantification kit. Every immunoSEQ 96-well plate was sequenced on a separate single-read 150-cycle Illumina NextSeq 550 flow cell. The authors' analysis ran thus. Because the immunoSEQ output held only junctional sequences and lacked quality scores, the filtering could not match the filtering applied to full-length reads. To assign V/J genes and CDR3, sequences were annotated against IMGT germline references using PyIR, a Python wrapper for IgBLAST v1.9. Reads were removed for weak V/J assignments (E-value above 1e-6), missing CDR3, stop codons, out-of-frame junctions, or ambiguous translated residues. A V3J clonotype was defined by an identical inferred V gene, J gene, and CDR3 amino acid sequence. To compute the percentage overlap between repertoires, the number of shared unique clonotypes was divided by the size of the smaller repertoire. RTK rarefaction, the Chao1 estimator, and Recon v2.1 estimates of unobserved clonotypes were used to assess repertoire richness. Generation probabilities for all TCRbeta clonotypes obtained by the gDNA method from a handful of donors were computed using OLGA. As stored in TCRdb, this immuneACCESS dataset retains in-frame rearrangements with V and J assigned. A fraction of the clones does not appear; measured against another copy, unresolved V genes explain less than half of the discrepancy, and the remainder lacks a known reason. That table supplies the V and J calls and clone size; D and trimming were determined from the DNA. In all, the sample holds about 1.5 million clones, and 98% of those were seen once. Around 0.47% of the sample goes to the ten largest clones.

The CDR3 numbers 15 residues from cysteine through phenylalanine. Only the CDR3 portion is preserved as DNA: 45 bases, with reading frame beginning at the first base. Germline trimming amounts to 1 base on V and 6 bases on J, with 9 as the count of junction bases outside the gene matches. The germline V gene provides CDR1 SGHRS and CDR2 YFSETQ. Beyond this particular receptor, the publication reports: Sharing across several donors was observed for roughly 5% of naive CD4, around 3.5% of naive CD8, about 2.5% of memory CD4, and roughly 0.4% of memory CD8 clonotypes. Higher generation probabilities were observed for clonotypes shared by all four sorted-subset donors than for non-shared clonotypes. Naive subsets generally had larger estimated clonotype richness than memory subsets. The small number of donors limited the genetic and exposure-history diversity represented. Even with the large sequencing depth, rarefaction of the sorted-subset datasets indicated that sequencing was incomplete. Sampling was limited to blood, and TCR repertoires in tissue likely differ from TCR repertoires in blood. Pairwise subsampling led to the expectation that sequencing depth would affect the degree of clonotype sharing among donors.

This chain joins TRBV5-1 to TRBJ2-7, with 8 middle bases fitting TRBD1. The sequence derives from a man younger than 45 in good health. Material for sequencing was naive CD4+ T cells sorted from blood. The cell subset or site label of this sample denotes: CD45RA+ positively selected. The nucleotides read TGCGCCAGCAGCTTGACAGGACAGGGCGGGATCGAGCAGTACTTC. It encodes CASSLTGQGGIEQYF.